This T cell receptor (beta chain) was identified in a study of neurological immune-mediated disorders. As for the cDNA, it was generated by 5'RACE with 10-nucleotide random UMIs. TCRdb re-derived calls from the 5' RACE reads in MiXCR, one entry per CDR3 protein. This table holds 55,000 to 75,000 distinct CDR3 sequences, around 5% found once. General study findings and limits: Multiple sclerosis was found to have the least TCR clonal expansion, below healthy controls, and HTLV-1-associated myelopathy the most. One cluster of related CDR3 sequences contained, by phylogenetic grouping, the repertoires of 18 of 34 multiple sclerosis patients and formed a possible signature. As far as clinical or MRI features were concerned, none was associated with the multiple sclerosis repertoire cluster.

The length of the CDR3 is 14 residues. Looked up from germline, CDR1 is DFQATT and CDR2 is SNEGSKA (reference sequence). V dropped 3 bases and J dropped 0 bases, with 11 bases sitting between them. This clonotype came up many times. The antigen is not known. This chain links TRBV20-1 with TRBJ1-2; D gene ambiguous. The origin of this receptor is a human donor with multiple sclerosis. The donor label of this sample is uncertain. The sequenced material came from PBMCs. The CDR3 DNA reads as TGCAGTGCTAGTCATCACGGTTCTAACTATGGCTACACCTTC. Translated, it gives CSASHHGSNYGYTF.